This T cell receptor (beta chain) was recorded in a study of T cells after yellow fever vaccination. On the study more broadly: Preparation of fractions with low cell numbers was performed using SMART-Seq v4 Ultra Low Input.

A note on this clonotype: Its cognate antigen is unknown.

The study's findings and limits: Relatively few clonotypes were ones that appeared in both CD4 and CD8 compartments.

For TCR, cDNA came from 5'RACE template switching, which added a universal primer site and UMIs. Using its own MiXCR run on the 5' RACE reads, TCRdb lists one record per CDR3 protein. The sample has 550,000 or so distinct CDR3 sequences; 15% to 20% are singletons. The receptor was derived from a man between 25 and 39 years old who received the YFV17D yellow fever vaccine. The source material was PBMCs, sampled 15 days after the yellow fever booster vaccination.

CDR3 bases: TGCAGTACCGGACAGGGAGAGTCCTACGAGCAGTACTTC. Amino acid sequence: CSTGQGESYEQYF. The chain joins TRBV20-1 to TRBJ2-7, with 8 bases matching TRBD1. With V trimmed by 8 bases and J by 1 base, 7 bases remained unmatched. The CDR3 has 13 residues. The germline V gene has CDR1 DFQATT and CDR2 SNEGSKA (reference sequence).